Described below is a single TCR beta chain sequence and its context. The antigen remains undetermined. These data are taken from a study of response to subunit inactivated influenza vaccine. General study points: A suggestion made by the authors is that each seasonal influenza vaccination recruits few new T cells.

TCRdb analysed the RT-PCR reads with MiXCR anew, one entry per CDR3 protein. Of about 240,000 distinct CDR3 sequences detected, roughly an eighth appear once; the ten largest clones hold approximately 8.3%. CDR3 length equals 16 residues. V lost 5 bases, J lost 4 bases, and 8 bases stayed unmatched. In germline, CDR1 is LNHNV, CDR2 YYDKDF (reference sequence). The chain joins TRBV15 to TRBJ2-1, with 10 bases that match TRBD2. The sequence was collected from a man aged 50-59 years who received an inactivated influenza vaccine. The material was non-naive T cells sorted from PBMCs, obtained approximately 15 days before vaccination. This CDR3 reads CATSGAAGGRYNEQFF. The CDR3 nucleotides read TGTGCCACCAGCGGGGCAGCGGGGGGGCGGTACAATGAGCAGTTCTTC.